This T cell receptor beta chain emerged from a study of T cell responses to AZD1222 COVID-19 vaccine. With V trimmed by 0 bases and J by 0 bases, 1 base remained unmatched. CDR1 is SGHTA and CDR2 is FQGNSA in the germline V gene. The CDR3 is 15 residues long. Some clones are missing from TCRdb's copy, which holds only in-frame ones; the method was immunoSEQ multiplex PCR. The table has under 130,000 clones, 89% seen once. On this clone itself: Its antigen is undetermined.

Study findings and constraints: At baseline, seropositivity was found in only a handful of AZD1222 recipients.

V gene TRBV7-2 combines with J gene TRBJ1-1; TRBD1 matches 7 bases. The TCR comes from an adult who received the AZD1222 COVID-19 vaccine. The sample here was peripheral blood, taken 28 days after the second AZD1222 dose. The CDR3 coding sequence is TGTGCCAGCAGCTTAGCCAGGGGGATGAACACTGAAGCTTTCTTT. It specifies CASSLARGMNTEAFF.